This TCR beta chain was captured by sequencing in a study of multiple sclerosis patients with progressive multifocal leukoencephalopathy. Study outcomes and limitations: Findings may reflect JC virus infection or just general immunocompromise.

Note on this clone: The antigen remains undetermined.

Documented time point: before natalizumab initiation. Produced via immunoSEQ multiplex PCR; TCRdb's table is partial and in-frame only. The sample holds fewer than 35,000 clones, almost 95% seen once. CDR3 length: 13 amino acids. Trimming removed 1 base at V and 7 bases at J, with 10 bases between. Germline CDR1 reads SGHVS; CDR2 reads FQNEAQ. The specimen was PBMCs. This TCR derives from a man aged 30-40 years with multiple sclerosis. V is TRBV7-8 and J is TRBJ1-2; possibly TRBD1 for D (6 bases). The CDR3 loop is CASSLETGFGYTF. The CDR3, as DNA: TGTGCCAGCAGCTTAGAAACAGGGTTTGGCTACACCTTC.